A selection of T cell receptor beta chains follows, all from one sample in a study of post-analysis software for immune sequencing data. TCRdb recomputed calls from the PCR reads with MiXCR, one row per CDR3 protein. The sample shows hundreds of thousands of distinct CDR3 sequences, around 27% of them seen only once. The sample comprised blood. These TCRs come from a girl aged 5-17 years with multiple sclerosis. The CDR3 runs from the conserved cysteine through the conserved F or W. D genes are given only for firm matches. The listing skips clone size in some rows; elsewhere it reads once, few, many or a size class.

CDR3 protein	CDR3 DNA	D gene	V gene	clone size	J gene
CAATGQGETQYF	TGTGCCGCAACTGGACAGGGTGAGACCCAGTACTTC	TRBD1	TRBV28	NA	TRBJ2-5
CASRTLGGDTEAFF	TGTGCCAGCAGAACTCTGGGGGGGGACACTGAAGCTTTCTTT	NA	TRBV6-5	NA	TRBJ1-1
CATSDGPGQGQSEQYF	TGTGCCACCAGTGATGGCCCTGGACAGGGGCAAAGTGAGCAGTACTTC	TRBD1	TRBV24-1	NA	TRBJ2-7
CASYGATRKPHTDTQYF	TGTGCCAGCTATGGGGCGACTCGCAAGCCTCACACAGATACGCAGTATTTT	NA	TRBV6-6	NA	TRBJ2-3
CSARATWGRGPRRTQYF	TGCAGTGCTAGAGCCACATGGGGTCGGGGGCCCCGACGTACGCAGTATTTT	NA	TRBV20-1	few	TRBJ2-3
CASSDLPAGYGYTF	TGTGCCAGCAGTGACTTACCCGCTGGCTATGGCTACACCTTC	NA	TRBV6-4	NA	TRBJ1-2
CAISAGGETQYF	TGTGCCATCAGTGCGGGGGGAGAGACCCAGTACTTC	TRBD2	TRBV10-3	NA	TRBJ2-5
CASSLELAADHYGYTF	TGCGCCAGCAGCTTGGAATTGGCCGCCGACCATTATGGCTACACCTTC	NA	TRBV5-1	NA	TRBJ1-2
CASSLEGLEQYF	TGCGCCAGCAGCTTGGAGGGGCTAGAGCAGTACTTC	NA	TRBV5-1	NA	TRBJ2-7
CASSSLPGAQYF	TGCGCCAGCAGCTCGCTCCCCGGGGCGCAGTATTTT	NA	TRBV5-1	few	TRBJ2-3
CASRTPRGKNTEAFF	TGTGCCAGCAGGACCCCGAGGGGAAAAAACACTGAAGCTTTCTTT	NA	TRBV27	NA	TRBJ1-1
CSGGSDDQPQHF	TGCAGCGGTGGGTCAGATGACCAGCCCCAGCATTTT	NA	TRBV29-1	few	TRBJ1-5
CSALLPGFGYGYTF	TGCAGTGCCCTCCTCCCGGGCTTCGGCTATGGCTACACCTTC	NA	TRBV20-1	few	TRBJ1-2
CAISETGDEKLFF	TGTGCCATCAGTGAGACAGGGGATGAAAAACTGTTTTTT	TRBD1	TRBV10-3	few	TRBJ1-4
CASSRSSGVVSFTEAFF	TGTGCCAGCAGCCGCAGCAGTGGGGTTGTTTCGTTCACTGAAGCTTTCTTT	NA	TRBV3-1	NA	TRBJ1-1
CSVGGGGGLPTDTQYF	TGCAGCGTTGGAGGGGGCGGGGGACTACCCACAGATACGCAGTATTTT	NA	TRBV29-1	NA	TRBJ2-3
CASSQGAVSTDTQYF	TGTGCCAGCAGCCAGGGAGCGGTTAGCACAGATACGCAGTATTTT	NA	TRBV5-6	few	TRBJ2-3